The T cell receptor beta chain described here comes from a study of blood T cell repertoires in COVID-19. V lost 8 bases, J lost 7 bases, and 14 bases lay in between. The germline V gene encodes CDR1 SEHNR and CDR2 FQNEAQ (reference sequence). The CDR3 has 13 amino acids. As handled by the study authors: The assay estimated nucleated cells by amplifying reference gene primers. Generated by immunoSEQ multiplex PCR, the TCRdb table keeps only in-frame clones and is missing some. The DNA was the basis for D and trimming; V, J and clone size are from that table. The table lists over 250,000 clones, roughly 86% of them singletons. Recruitment covered roughly 24 US areas and drew participants whose ages spanned roughly 18 to 100 years. Participants were placed into cohorts based on the clinical history they reported.

The J gene is TRBJ1-4, the V gene TRBV7-9; D perhaps matches TRBD1 (5 bases). Sequenced material: PBMCs or T cells enriched from blood (not recorded which). The origin of this receptor is a woman aged 55 to 70 who had recovered from COVID-19. CDR3: CASRPGSLEKLFF. The CDR3 bases are TGTGCCAGCCGTCCAGGGTCTCTTGAAAAACTGTTTTTT.